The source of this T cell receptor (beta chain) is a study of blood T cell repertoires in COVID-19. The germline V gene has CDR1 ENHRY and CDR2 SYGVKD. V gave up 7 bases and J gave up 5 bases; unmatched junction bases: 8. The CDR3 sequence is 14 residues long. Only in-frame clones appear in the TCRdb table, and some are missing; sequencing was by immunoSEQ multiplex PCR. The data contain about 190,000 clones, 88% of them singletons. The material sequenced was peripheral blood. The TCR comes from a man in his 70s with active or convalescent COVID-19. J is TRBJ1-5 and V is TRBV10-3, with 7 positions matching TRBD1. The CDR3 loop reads CAIKGDSTYQPQHF. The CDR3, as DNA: TGTGCCATCAAGGGGGACAGTACTTATCAGCCCCAGCATTTT.